This TCR beta chain comes out of a study of T cells in Graves' hyperthyroidism and ophthalmopathy. Study outcomes and limitations: Stable hyperthyroidism and ophthalmopathy were separated using 13 V-J signatures.

Out of approximately 10 ml of fresh peripheral blood came the PBMCs. Template material for amplifying TCR beta CDR3 regions consisted of RNA transcripts. A first-round RT-PCR of the TCR CDR3 used the HTBI primer set. MiXCR, applied by TCRdb to the multiplex PCR reads, yields one record per CDR3 protein. The sample contains about 520,000 distinct CDR3 sequences, around a quarter of which appear only once. A word on this clonotype: Its matching antigen is unknown. Its ends do not fully match the called genes, so a read error is possible.

The receptor's source is a woman aged 25 to 39 with Graves' ophthalmopathy. Source material: blood.

CDR3 sequence reads: CAWTRQGVITGGLFF. Written as DNA, the CDR3 is TGTGCCTGGACCAGACAGGGGGTGATCACCGGGGGGCTGTTTTTT. The V gene is TRBV30, the J gene TRBJ2-2; the match to TRBD1 covers 9 bases. The CDR3 extends over 15 amino acids. CDR1 is GTSNPN and CDR2 is SVGIG in the germline V gene (reference sequence).